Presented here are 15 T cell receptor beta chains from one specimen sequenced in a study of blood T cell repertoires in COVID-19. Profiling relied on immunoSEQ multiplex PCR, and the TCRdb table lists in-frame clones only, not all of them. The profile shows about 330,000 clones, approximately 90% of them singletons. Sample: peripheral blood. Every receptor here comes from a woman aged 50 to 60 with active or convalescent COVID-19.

This chain's CDR3 is CSVDKVRGDNYGYTF. Written as DNA, the CDR3 is TGCAGCGTTGATAAAGTCCGAGGAGATAACTATGGCTACACCTTC. The chain carries TRBV29-1 and TRBJ1-2; no clear D. Trimming took 3 bases from V and 1 from J, leaving 15 bases between them. Germline V CDR1 and CDR2: SQVTM, ANQGSEA. The CDR3 has 15 amino acids.

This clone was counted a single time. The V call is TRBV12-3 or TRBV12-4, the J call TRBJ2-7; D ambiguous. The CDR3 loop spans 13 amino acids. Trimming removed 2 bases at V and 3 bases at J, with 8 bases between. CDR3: CASSLYSNYEQYF. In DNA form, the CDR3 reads TGTGCCAGCAGTTTATATAGCAACTACGAGCAGTACTTC.

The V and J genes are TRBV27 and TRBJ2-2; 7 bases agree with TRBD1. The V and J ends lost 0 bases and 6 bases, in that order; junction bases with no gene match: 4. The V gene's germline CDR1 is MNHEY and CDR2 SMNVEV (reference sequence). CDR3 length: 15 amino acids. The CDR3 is CASSLSWTGAGELFF. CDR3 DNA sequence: TGTGCCAGCAGTTTATCTTGGACAGGCGCCGGGGAGCTGTTTTTT.

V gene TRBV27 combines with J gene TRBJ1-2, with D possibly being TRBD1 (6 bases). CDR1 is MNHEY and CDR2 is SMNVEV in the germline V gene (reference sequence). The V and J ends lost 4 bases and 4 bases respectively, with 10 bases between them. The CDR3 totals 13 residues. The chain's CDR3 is CASSYGTLYGYTF. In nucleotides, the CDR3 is TGTGCCAGCAGTTACGGGACACTCTATGGCTACACCTTC.

CDR3 sequence reads: CAWSVYGEGPQHF. CDR3 in DNA: TGTGCCTGGAGTGTATACGGTGAGGGGCCCCAGCATTTT. This sequence joins TRBV30 and TRBJ1-5; D is unclear. CDR1 is GTSNPN and CDR2 is SVGIG in the germline V gene (reference sequence). V lost 0 bases and J lost 9, with 12 bases in between. The CDR3 length is 13 residues.

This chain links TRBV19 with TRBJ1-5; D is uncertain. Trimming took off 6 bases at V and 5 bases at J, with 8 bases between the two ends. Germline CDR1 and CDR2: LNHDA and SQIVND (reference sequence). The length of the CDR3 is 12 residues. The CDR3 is CASRDGDQPQHF. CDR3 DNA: TGTGCCAGTAGGGACGGGGATCAGCCCCAGCATTTT.

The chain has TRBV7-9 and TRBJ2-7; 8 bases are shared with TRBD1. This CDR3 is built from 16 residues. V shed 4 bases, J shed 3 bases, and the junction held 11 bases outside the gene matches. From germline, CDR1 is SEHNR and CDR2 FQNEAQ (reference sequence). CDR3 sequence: CASSSNSGTGFYEQYF. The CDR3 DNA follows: TGTGCCAGCAGCTCCAATAGTGGGACAGGATTCTACGAGCAGTACTTC. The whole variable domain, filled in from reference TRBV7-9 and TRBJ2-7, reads DTGVSQNPRHKITKRGQNVTFRCDPISEHNRLYWYRQTLGQGPEFLTYFQNEAQLEKSRLLSDRFSAERPKGSFSTLEIQRTEQGDSAMYLCASSSNSGTGFYEQYFGPGTRLTVT.

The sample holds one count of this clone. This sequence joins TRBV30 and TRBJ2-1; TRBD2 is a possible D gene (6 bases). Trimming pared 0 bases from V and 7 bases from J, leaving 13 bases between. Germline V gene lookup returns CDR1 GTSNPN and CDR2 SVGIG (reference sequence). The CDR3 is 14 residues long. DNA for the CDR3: TGTGCCTGGAGTGTCGGGAGTTTAAGGAATGAGCAGTTCTTC. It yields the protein CAWSVGSLRNEQFF.

Here the CDR3 reads CAWSVKAGGTDTQYF. For the CDR3, the DNA is TGTGCCTGGAGTGTAAAAGCGGGGGGTACAGATACGCAGTATTTT. The gene calls are TRBV30 and TRBJ2-3, with 9 bases aligning to TRBD2. This CDR3 region has 15 residues. J was trimmed by 3 bases and V by 0 bases; bases with no gene match: 4. The germline V gene encodes CDR1 GTSNPN and CDR2 SVGIG (reference sequence).

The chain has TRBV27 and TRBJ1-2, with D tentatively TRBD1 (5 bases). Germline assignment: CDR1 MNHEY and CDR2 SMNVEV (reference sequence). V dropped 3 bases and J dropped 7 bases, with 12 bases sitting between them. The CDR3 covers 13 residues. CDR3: CASSLGFGGGYTF. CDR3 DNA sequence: TGTGCCAGCAGTTTGGGATTCGGGGGTGGCTACACCTTC.

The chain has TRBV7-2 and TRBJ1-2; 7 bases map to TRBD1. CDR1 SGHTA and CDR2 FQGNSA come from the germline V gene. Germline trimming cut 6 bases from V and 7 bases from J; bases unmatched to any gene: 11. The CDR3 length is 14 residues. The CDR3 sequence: CASSRDSSSGGYTF. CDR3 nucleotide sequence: TGTGCCAGCAGTCGGGACAGCAGTTCGGGTGGCTACACCTTC.

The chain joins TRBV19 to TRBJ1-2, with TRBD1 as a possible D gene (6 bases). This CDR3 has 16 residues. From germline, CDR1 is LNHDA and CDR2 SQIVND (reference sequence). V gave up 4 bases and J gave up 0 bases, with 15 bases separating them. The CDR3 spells CASSKRTEPTNYGYTF. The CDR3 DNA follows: TGTGCCAGTAGTAAACGGACAGAACCGACTAACTATGGCTACACCTTC.

CDR3 in DNA: TGTGCCACCAGCAGAGCGGGACAACTGAACACTGAAGCTTTCTTT. Translated: CATSRAGQLNTEAFF. This sequence joins TRBV15 and TRBJ1-1; possibly TRBD1 for D (6 bases). Trimming took 1 base from V and 0 from J, leaving 9 bases between them. This CDR3 spans 15 amino acids. The germline gives CDR1 LNHNV, CDR2 YYDKDF (reference sequence).

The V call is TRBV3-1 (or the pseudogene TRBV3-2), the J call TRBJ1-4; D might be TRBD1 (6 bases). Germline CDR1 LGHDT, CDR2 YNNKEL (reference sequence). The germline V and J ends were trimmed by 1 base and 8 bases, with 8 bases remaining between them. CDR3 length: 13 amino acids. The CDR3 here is CASSQVGGEKLFF. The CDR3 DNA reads TGTGCCAGCAGCCAAGTAGGGGGAGAAAAACTGTTTTTT.

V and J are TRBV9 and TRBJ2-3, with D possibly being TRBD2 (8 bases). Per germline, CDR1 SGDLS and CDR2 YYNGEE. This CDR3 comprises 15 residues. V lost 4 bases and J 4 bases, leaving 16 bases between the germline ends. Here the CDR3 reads CASSPGGGIADTQYF. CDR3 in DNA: TGTGCCAGCAGCCCGGGAGGGGGCATCGCAGATACGCAGTATTTT.